Given below is one T cell receptor (beta chain) in context. This entry is derived from a study of control samples from healthy donors and cancer patients. Trimming left V 7 bases short and J 0 bases short, with 7 bases between. Germline lookup yields CDR1 LNHDA and CDR2 SQIVND (reference sequence). The CDR3 has 14 amino acids. Clones were read by immunoSEQ multiplex PCR, and TCRdb kept only the in-frame ones, dropping some. The table records 150,000 to 200,000 clones, nearly 90% of them present only once. The rearrangement uses TRBV19 and TRBJ1-6, with TRBD1 as a possible D gene (5 bases). The sequence was obtained from a woman aged 45-65 years in good health. Input material: blood. The CDR3 sequence is CASTGSSYNSPLHF. In nucleotides, the CDR3 is TGTGCCAGTACAGGGAGCTCCTATAATTCACCCCTCCACTTT. Variable domain in full (rest from reference TRBV19 and TRBJ1-6): DGGITQSPKYLFRKEGQNVTLSCEQNLNHDAMYWYRQDPGQGLRLIYYSQIVNDFQKGDIAEGYSVSREKKESFPLTVTSAQKNPTAFYLCASTGSSYNSPLHFGNGTRLTVT.